This T cell receptor beta chain was sequenced during a study of shared clonotypes between healthy human individuals. As to this clone: Antigen: not known. Other DNA sequences in this sample translate to the same CDR3.

Study-level points and caveats: Memory subsets generally showed lower estimated richness than naive subsets.

Clones were sequenced by immunoSEQ multiplex PCR, and TCRdb holds only the in-frame ones, with some missing. The sample carries under 2.5 million clones, roughly 90% recorded once. Between the trimmed V and J ends, which lost 0 bases and 3 bases, there was a span of 12 bases. Germline V CDR1 and CDR2: MNHEY, SVGAGI. The length of the CDR3 is 15 residues. This rearrangement joins TRBV6-5 to TRBJ2-7; D is perhaps TRBD1 or TRBD2 (5 bases each). The TCR originated in a man younger than 30 in good health. Some clones in this sample may be carry-over from other donors' samples. The sequenced material came from naive CD4+ T cells from PBMCs. Sample subset: CD45RA+ positively selected. CDR3 region: CASSYSPGRSYEQYF. CDR3 bases: TGTGCCAGCAGTTACTCACCGGGACGGAGCTACGAGCAGTACTTC.